Below, 9 T cell receptor beta chains from the same sample are listed, as sequenced in a study of blood T cell repertoires in COVID-19. Assay used: immunoSEQ multiplex PCR; TCRdb lists only in-frame clones, some missing. Seen here are some 320,000 clones, approximately 85% observed once, and the top ten hold 6% to 9%. The sample taken for sequencing was peripheral blood. These receptors originate from a human donor in a cohort sampled during active COVID-19.

The rearrangement uses TRBV7-3 and TRBJ1-1; TRBD1 might be the D (6 bases). V gave up 5 bases and J gave up 1 base, with 14 bases separating them. Germline values: CDR1 SGHTA, CDR2 FQGTGA. This CDR3 contains 15 residues. The DNA of the CDR3 is TGTGCCAGCAGCCCCCAACCGGGACAGAACACTGAAGCTTTCTTT. Translated: CASSPQPGQNTEAFF.

The gene calls are TRBV7-3 and TRBJ2-2; 11 positions match TRBD2. CDR3 length: 16 amino acids. Germline trimming cut 4 bases from V and 5 bases from J; bases unmatched to any gene: 6. The V gene's germline CDR1 is SGHTA and CDR2 FQGTGA. The CDR3 protein is CASSSVAGGQTGELFF. Written as DNA, the CDR3 is TGTGCCAGCAGCTCCGTAGCGGGGGGGCAGACCGGGGAGCTGTTTTTT.

This chain links TRBV12-5 with TRBJ2-1, with D perhaps matching TRBD2 (6 bases). CDR1 and CDR2 from the germline V gene are LGHNT and FRNRAP. V was cut by 1 base and J by 3 bases, with 13 bases left in between. This CDR3 region has 16 residues. In nucleotides, the CDR3 is TGTGCTAGTGGTTTGGCCCTCGGGGGTAACTACAATGAGCAGTTCTTC. As protein: CASGLALGGNYNEQFF.

The CDR3 is CASSLGGTSSGPGELFF. CDR3 DNA: TGTGCCAGCAGCTTAGGGGGGACTAGTTCGGGCCCCGGGGAGCTGTTTTTT. The rearrangement joins TRBV11-3 to TRBJ2-2, with 8 bases aligning to TRBD2. CDR3 length equals 17 residues. V was pared by 1 base and J by 6 bases, with 10 bases of the junction left unmatched. Germline V gene lookup returns CDR1 SGHNT and CDR2 YENEEA.

This CDR3 is CASSPGQVNYGYTF. CDR3 sequence (DNA): TGTGCCAGCAGCCCCGGACAGGTAAACTATGGCTACACCTTC. The chain carries TRBV9 and TRBJ1-2; 7 nucleotides align to TRBD1. This CDR3 is built from 14 residues. Trimming cost V 4 bases and J 2 bases; bases outside gene matches: 5. Germline assignment: CDR1 SGDLS and CDR2 YYNGEE.

V and J are TRBV7-9 and TRBJ1-2; 7 bases fit TRBD1. Germline V lookup: CDR1 SEHNR, CDR2 FQNEAQ (reference sequence). The CDR3 has 14 residues. The junction had 7 bases not matched to a gene; V was cut back by 5 bases and J by 4 bases. Here the CDR3 DNA reads TGTGCCAGCAGCCTATTACAGGGGAGCTATGGCTACACCTTC. Its translation is CASSLLQGSYGYTF.

In this sample, this clone turned up once. The gene calls are TRBV28 and TRBJ2-3, with TRBD2 matching 9 bases. This CDR3 has 21 residues. Germline CDR1 reads MDHEN; CDR2 reads SYDVKM. With V trimmed by 8 bases and J by 2 bases, 26 bases remained unmatched. CDR3 sequence: CASCWGLGRGGLLVATDTQYF. CDR3 sequence (DNA): TGTGCCAGCTGTTGGGGCCTCGGGCGGGGGGGCCTCCTGGTGGCCACAGATACGCAGTATTTT.

V usage is TRBV7-9 and J usage is TRBJ2-7, with unresolved D. CDR1 SEHNR and CDR2 FQNEAQ come from the germline V gene (reference sequence). The CDR3 contains 14 residues. Trimming removed 1 base at V and 3 bases at J, with 10 bases between. The CDR3 sequence: CASSLVGRDYEQYF. For the CDR3, the DNA is TGTGCCAGCAGCTTAGTGGGCAGAGACTACGAGCAGTACTTC.

This chain links TRBV7-3 with TRBJ1-1; possibly TRBD1 for D (6 bases). The CDR3 sequence is 14 residues long. Germline V gives CDR1 SGHTA, CDR2 FQGTGA. The V end was cut by 6 bases, the J end by 6 bases, with 17 bases between. The DNA of the CDR3 is TGTGCCAGCAGGCCCAGGGGTCTTGACCCTGAAGCTTTCTTT. Translating gives CASRPRGLDPEAFF.